Listed below are T cell receptor beta chains from one sample, sequenced in a study of T-cell memory formation after mild COVID-19. TCRdb itself ran the 5' RACE reads through MiXCR, one entry per CDR3 protein. The sample lists 92,000 or so distinct CDR3 sequences, more than 12% occurring once. The sequencing input was PBMCs or a T cell subset sorted from them (not recorded which). Every receptor here comes from a man between 18 and 29 years old who had mild COVID-19 (a few samples of this study predate the infection). Cell type and time point are not known. Both conserved end residues are part of each CDR3. The D gene is left open where the match is weak. The size field is filled for only some rows; it gives once, few, many or a size class.

j_call	v_call	clone_size	d_call	cdr3_nt	cdr3_aa
TRBJ2-7	TRBV12-5	-	-	TGTGCTAGTGGTTTGGGACAGGCCACTTACGAGCAGTACTTC	CASGLGQATYEQYF
TRBJ2-5	TRBV5-1	-	-	TGCGCCAGCAGCTTTGGTCCGGGGGCAATATTCGAAGAGACCCAGTACTTC	CASSFGPGAIFEETQYF
TRBJ1-5	TRBV6-5	few	-	TGTGCCAGCGGTTCCGGAGGGGCTCAGCCCCAGCATTTT	CASGSGGAQPQHF
TRBJ2-4	TRBV5-1	few	-	TGCGCCAGCAGCCCCCGGACCTTTGCGGGGAACATTCAGTACTTC	CASSPRTFAGNIQYF
TRBJ2-5	TRBV11-2	-	-	TGTGCCAGCAGCCTTTTCGAGACCCAGTACTTC	CASSLFETQYF
TRBJ2-7	TRBV15	-	-	TGTGCCACCACGAGGGATCCGAGCTCCTACGAGCAGTACTTC	CATTRDPSSYEQYF
TRBJ2-5	TRBV28	many	-	TGTGCCAGCCGGTCGGGGAGAATTTTAGAGACCCAGTACTTC	CASRSGRILETQYF
TRBJ2-3	TRBV5-1	many	TRBD2	TGCGCCAGCAGCTTGGCCCTAGCGGGGGGATTGAGCACAGATACGCAGTATTTT	CASSLALAGGLSTDTQYF
TRBJ2-3	TRBV27	-	-	TGTGCCAGCAGTCAAACTCGTGCGGGCTTTAGCACAGATACGCAGTATTTT	CASSQTRAGFSTDTQYF
TRBJ2-7	TRBV29-1	few	-	TGCAGCGTTGAACTGAGGCGGGGATCATACGAGCAGTACTTC	CSVELRRGSYEQYF
TRBJ1-5	TRBV5-1	-	TRBD1	TGCGCCAGCAGCTTGGGTGACAGGGGTAATCAGCCCCAGCATTTT	CASSLGDRGNQPQHF
TRBJ1-2	TRBV4-3	many	-	TGCGCCAGCAGCCAAGATCGCGGGGTTTATGGCTACACCTTC	CASSQDRGVYGYTF
TRBJ2-5	TRBV7-8	-	TRBD1	TGTGCCAGCAGCTTATCTCCGACAGGGGTTGCTGAGACCCAGTACTTC	CASSLSPTGVAETQYF
TRBJ2-2	TRBV9	few	-	TGTGCCAGCAGCCCCTCGTTGGGGGAGCTGTTTTTT	CASSPSLGELFF
TRBJ1-1	TRBV12-3/TRBV12-4	-	TRBD1	TGTGCCAGCAGATCCGGACAGGGGGCCAAGAACACTGAAGCTTTCTTT	CASRSGQGAKNTEAFF
TRBJ2-1	TRBV7-2	many	-	TGTGCCAGCACCCCATCCAGCTCCGGTGAGCAGTTCTTC	CASTPSSSGEQFF
TRBJ2-1	TRBV10-3	few	-	TGTGCCATCAGGGCAGGGAAGGGCCACAATGAGCAGTTCTTC	CAIRAGKGHNEQFF
TRBJ2-1	TRBV20-1	-	-	TGCAGTGCTAGAGATGCGGTGGGGGTGATATCCTACAATGAGCAGTTCTTC	CSARDAVGVISYNEQFF
TRBJ2-5	TRBV9	-	TRBD1	TGTGCCAGCACCACCACAGGGGGCGAAGAGACCCAGTACTTC	CASTTTGGEETQYF
TRBJ2-7	TRBV24-1	few	-	TGTGCCACCAGTGATTGGGACTCCACCTACGAGCAGTACTTC	CATSDWDSTYEQYF
TRBJ1-2	TRBV7-6	few	TRBD1	TGTGCCAGCAGCCATGGGACAGAAAACTATGGCTACACCTTC	CASSHGTENYGYTF
TRBJ2-3	TRBV12-3/TRBV12-4	few	-	TGTGCCAGCAGTCCGGCCCGTATAGATACGCAGTATTTT	CASSPARIDTQYF
TRBJ1-1	TRBV6-5	-	TRBD1	TGTGCCAGCAGTAATACAGGGGAGAACACTGAAGCTTTCTTT	CASSNTGENTEAFF
TRBJ1-5	TRBV4-2	few	-	TGTGCCAGCAGCCAAGAGCAGGGAGACCAGCCCCAGCATTTT	CASSQEQGDQPQHF
TRBJ2-7	TRBV6-6	once	-	TGTGCCAGCAGACCCCACCGTCCCGGGACGGGGGAGCAGTACTTC	CASRPHRPGTGEQYF
TRBJ2-1	TRBV7-6	few	-	TGTGCCAGCAGCCGGGCCCAAGGGTACAATGAGCAGTTCTTC	CASSRAQGYNEQFF
TRBJ2-1	TRBV6-2/TRBV6-3	-	-	TGTGCCAGCAGGGAAGGATTAGGGATAAGCTCCTACAATGAGCAGTTCTTC	CASREGLGISSYNEQFF
TRBJ2-7	TRBV11-2	many	-	TGTGCCAGCAGCTCCTGGGACGGGGACGAGCAGTACTTC	CASSSWDGDEQYF
TRBJ1-2	TRBV7-9	-	TRBD1	TGTGCCAGCAGCAGTAGGGACAGGGGGTTCGATGGCTACACCTTC	CASSSRDRGFDGYTF
TRBJ1-5	TRBV5-5	-	TRBD1	TGTGCCAGCAGTCGACAGGGTCCTCAGCCCCAGCATTTT	CASSRQGPQPQHF
TRBJ2-5	TRBV4-2	many	-	TGTGCCAGCAGCCAAGACGTGGGAAGCTGGTCAGAGACCCAGTACTTC	CASSQDVGSWSETQYF
TRBJ1-1	TRBV29-1	few	TRBD1	TGCAGCGGGGACAGCCTATTTCACACTGAAGCTTTCTTT	CSGDSLFHTEAFF
TRBJ2-7	TRBV27	few	-	TGTGCCAGCAGTTACCGGGGAGGTAGCCACGAGCAGTACTTC	CASSYRGGSHEQYF
TRBJ2-5	TRBV7-9	few	TRBD2	TGTGCCAGCAGCCCCAGTGGGGGGACTAGGGACCAAGAGACCCAGTACTTC	CASSPSGGTRDQETQYF
TRBJ2-7	TRBV27	-	-	TGTGCCAGCAGTTTGGACGCGGTGGGCTACGAGCAGTACTTC	CASSLDAVGYEQYF
TRBJ2-2	TRBV4-3	-	-	TGCGCCAGCAGCCCTCAGGGGGGCACCGAGGAGCTGTTTTTT	CASSPQGGTEELFF
TRBJ2-7	TRBV6-2/TRBV6-3	-	TRBD1	TGTGCCAGCAACCCGGACAGGCCCTCCTACGAGCAGTACTTC	CASNPDRPSYEQYF
TRBJ1-2	TRBV9	few	-	TGTGCCAGCAGCGTTAGGCAGGGCGGGGATGGCTACACCTTC	CASSVRQGGDGYTF
TRBJ2-5	TRBV4-2	few	TRBD2	TGTGCCAGCAGCCCTGGACTAGCGGGGGGGATACAAGAGACCCAGTACTTC	CASSPGLAGGIQETQYF
TRBJ2-2	TRBV24-1	many	TRBD2	TGTGCCACCAGTTCCAGCGGGGGGCCGCTTTTCGATGGGGAGCTGTTTTTT	CATSSSGGPLFDGELFF
TRBJ2-1	TRBV9	-	TRBD2	TGTGCCAGCAGCCCGGCCCCTCGGGGGGGCCTCACCAATGAGCAGTTCTTC	CASSPAPRGGLTNEQFF
TRBJ2-3	TRBV4-3	few	-	TGCGCCAGCAGCCAGGATCCGGGGGGCTGGACAGATACGCAGTATTTT	CASSQDPGGWTDTQYF
TRBJ1-2	TRBV3-1	few	-	TGTGCCAGCAGCCAAGGGGGCAGGGGATTATTCGGCTATGGCTACACCTTC	CASSQGGRGLFGYGYTF
TRBJ2-5	TRBV4-3	few	TRBD2	TGCGCCAGCAGCCAAGGCGGGGGGCTACAAGAGACCCAGTACTTC	CASSQGGGLQETQYF
TRBJ2-2	TRBV4-1	few	-	TGCGCCAGCAGCCAAGGAACTCCGGGTCCCGGGGAGCTGTTTTTT	CASSQGTPGPGELFF
TRBJ1-1	TRBV4-3	-	-	TGCGCCAGCAGCCAAGACCTGGCGAGACAGGTGAACACTGAAGCTTTCTTT	CASSQDLARQVNTEAFF
TRBJ1-2	TRBV7-9	-	-	TGTGCCAGCAGCCCTTTGCGACGGAACCACTATGGCTACACCTTC	CASSPLRRNHYGYTF
TRBJ2-2	TRBV7-9	-	TRBD1	TGTGCCAGCAGCTGGTCCGGGACAGACTACACCGGGGAGCTGTTTTTT	CASSWSGTDYTGELFF
TRBJ2-7	TRBV6-5	once	-	TGTGCCAGCAGTTACAGGGGCCCCTACGAGCAGTACTTC	CASSYRGPYEQYF
TRBJ1-5	TRBV28	few	-	TGTGCCAGCAGAACCCCGGGGGAGAGTAATCAGCCCCAGCATTTT	CASRTPGESNQPQHF